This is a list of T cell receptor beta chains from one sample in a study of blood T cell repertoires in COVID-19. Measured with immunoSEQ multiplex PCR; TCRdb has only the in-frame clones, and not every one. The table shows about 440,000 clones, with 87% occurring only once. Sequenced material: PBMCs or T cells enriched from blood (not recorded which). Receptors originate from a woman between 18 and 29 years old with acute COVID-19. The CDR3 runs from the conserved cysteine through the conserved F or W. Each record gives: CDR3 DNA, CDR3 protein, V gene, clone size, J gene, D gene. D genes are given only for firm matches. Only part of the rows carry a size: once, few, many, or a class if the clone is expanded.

DNA: TGTGCCAGCAGCAAATGGCTGGGGGGGCTGGGTGAAGCTTTCTTT; CDR3: CASSKWLGGLGEAFF; V: TRBV2; size: -; J: TRBJ1-1; D: -
DNA: TGTGCCAGCTCACCCACGGCAGGGGCGGCGGGCGAAAAACTGTTTTTT; CDR3: CASSPTAGAAGEKLFF; V: TRBV18; size: -; J: TRBJ1-4; D: -
DNA: TGTGCCAGCAGCTTATTTCCTAGCGAGACTCCCTACGAGCAGTACTTC; CDR3: CASSLFPSETPYEQYF; V: TRBV7-9; size: -; J: TRBJ2-7; D: -
DNA: TGTGCCAGCAGGGACAGACCCTACGAGCAGTACTTC; CDR3: CASRDRPYEQYF; V: TRBV2; size: -; J: TRBJ2-7; D: -
DNA: TGTGCCAGCTCTGCGACAGGACCAAATCAGCCCCAGCATTTT; CDR3: CASSATGPNQPQHF; V: TRBV18; size: -; J: TRBJ1-5; D: -
DNA: TGTGCCAGCAGCTTTCCGGACAGTGAAGCTTTCTTT; CDR3: CASSFPDSEAFF; V: TRBV5-4; size: -; J: TRBJ1-1; D: -
DNA: TGTGCCAGCAGTTACTCGCTGGGAGATCAGCCCCAGCATTTT; CDR3: CASSYSLGDQPQHF; V: TRBV6-5; size: once; J: TRBJ1-5; D: -
DNA: TGTGCCAGCAGCCAGACTAGCGGTCCCTCCTACGAGCAGTACTTC; CDR3: CASSQTSGPSYEQYF; V: TRBV7-9; size: once; J: TRBJ2-7; D: TRBD2
DNA: TGCGCCAGCAGAGGAGGGGCTAGCGGGGACCAAGAGACCCAGTACTTC; CDR3: CASRGGASGDQETQYF; V: TRBV5-1; size: -; J: TRBJ2-5; D: TRBD2
DNA: TGCGCCAGCAGCTCGGGACTTATGGACTACGAGCAGTACTTC; CDR3: CASSSGLMDYEQYF; V: TRBV5-1; size: -; J: TRBJ2-7; D: -
DNA: TGTGCCAGCAGCACCCCGACAGGGGCGGATGGCTACACCTTC; CDR3: CASSTPTGADGYTF; V: TRBV5-4; size: -; J: TRBJ1-2; D: TRBD1
DNA: TGTGCCATCAGTGGACCCGGGACAGGGGGCGGCGATCCTTACGAGCAGTACTTC; CDR3: CAISGPGTGGGDPYEQYF; V: TRBV10-3; size: -; J: TRBJ2-7; D: TRBD1
DNA: TGTGCCAGCAAAAACGAGGGACAGGGTTTCAGGGAGCAGTACTTC; CDR3: CASKNEGQGFREQYF; V: TRBV6-5; size: -; J: TRBJ2-7; D: TRBD1
DNA: TGTGCCAGTAGACCAAAGGGACAGGGCGGCTACATTCAGTACTTC; CDR3: CASRPKGQGGYIQYF; V: TRBV19; size: many; J: TRBJ2-4; D: TRBD1
DNA: TGTGCCAGCAGCTCAGGGGGCTATGCCTACAATGAGCAGTTCTTC; CDR3: CASSSGGYAYNEQFF; V: TRBV5-8; size: -; J: TRBJ2-1; D: TRBD1
DNA: TGTGCCAGCAGTGGTTGGACAGCGAACACTGAAGCTTTCTTT; CDR3: CASSGWTANTEAFF; V: TRBV2; size: -; J: TRBJ1-1; D: -
DNA: TGTGCCAGCAGGCTAACAGGGGATAACTATGGCTACACCTTC; CDR3: CASRLTGDNYGYTF; V: TRBV6-5; size: -; J: TRBJ1-2; D: TRBD1
DNA: TGTGCCAGCAGCCAAGTAGCGGGGCGGGCAGGCCGAGCCTACGAGCAGTACTTC; CDR3: CASSQVAGRAGRAYEQYF; V: TRBV3-1/TRBV3-2; size: -; J: TRBJ2-7; D: TRBD2
DNA: TGTGCCAGCTCACCACCGACTTTAAATGTCTACGAGCAGTACTTC; CDR3: CASSPPTLNVYEQYF; V: TRBV18; size: -; J: TRBJ2-7; D: -
DNA: TGTGCCAGCAGACTAGCGGGAGTGTATTCCTACAATGAGCAGTTCTTC; CDR3: CASRLAGVYSYNEQFF; V: TRBV27; size: -; J: TRBJ2-1; D: TRBD2
DNA: TGTGCCAGCAGTTACTCACAGGGGGCCTACGAGCAGTACTTC; CDR3: CASSYSQGAYEQYF; V: TRBV6-5; size: once; J: TRBJ2-7; D: TRBD1
DNA: TGTGCCACCAGCAGCCCTCTAGCGGGGGCTCTACATACGCAGTATTTT; CDR3: CATSSPLAGALHTQYF; V: TRBV15; size: once; J: TRBJ2-3; D: TRBD2
DNA: TGTGCCAGCAGTTCGGGTAGCGGGACCTACGAGCAGTACTTC; CDR3: CASSSGSGTYEQYF; V: TRBV28; size: -; J: TRBJ2-7; D: TRBD2
DNA: TGTGCCAGCAGTTCCCGGGGTAGATCCTACGAGCAGTACTTC; CDR3: CASSSRGRSYEQYF; V: TRBV27; size: -; J: TRBJ2-7; D: -
DNA: TGTGCCAGCAGCTTAGGCCCAGTGAACACCGGGGAGCTGTTTTTT; CDR3: CASSLGPVNTGELFF; V: TRBV7-9; size: -; J: TRBJ2-2; D: -
DNA: TGTGCCAGCAGAATTACCGGGGGCACCGGGGAGCTGTTTTTT; CDR3: CASRITGGTGELFF; V: TRBV27; size: -; J: TRBJ2-2; D: -
DNA: TGTGCCAGCAGCTTAGGGAGGGGGCCTGGGGGCTATGGCTACACCTTC; CDR3: CASSLGRGPGGYGYTF; V: TRBV7-2; size: -; J: TRBJ1-2; D: TRBD1
DNA: TGTGCCAGCAGCGTAGCCCTAGCTGGCGGGGGTAGCACAGATACGCAGTATTTT; CDR3: CASSVALAGGGSTDTQYF; V: TRBV9; size: once; J: TRBJ2-3; D: TRBD2
DNA: TGTGCCAGCAGCCCCGGGGAAGAGACCCAGTACTTC; CDR3: CASSPGEETQYF; V: TRBV7-9; size: -; J: TRBJ2-5; D: -
DNA: TGTGCCAGCAGTTTGGTCAGGGATGGCTACACCTTC; CDR3: CASSLVRDGYTF; V: TRBV28; size: -; J: TRBJ1-2; D: -
DNA: TGTGCCAGCAGCTTATTGGCTAGCGGAAAGGGGGGTGAGCAGTTCTTC; CDR3: CASSLLASGKGGEQFF; V: TRBV7-2; size: once; J: TRBJ2-1; D: -
DNA: TGCGCCAGCGGGGACAGGGGATCTTCACCCCTCCACTTT; CDR3: CASGDRGSSPLHF; V: TRBV5-1; size: -; J: TRBJ1-6; D: TRBD1
DNA: TGTGCCACCAGCAAAATGGACAGGGGTTTCGAGCAGTACTTC; CDR3: CATSKMDRGFEQYF; V: TRBV15; size: once; J: TRBJ2-7; D: TRBD1
DNA: TGTGCCAGCTCACCTACAGGGGGGAGTCAGCCCCAGCATTTT; CDR3: CASSPTGGSQPQHF; V: TRBV18; size: -; J: TRBJ1-5; D: TRBD1
DNA: TGTGCCAGCAGCCCGATCGGGGGGCCTTCCTACAATGAGCAGTTCTTC; CDR3: CASSPIGGPSYNEQFF; V: TRBV7-9; size: -; J: TRBJ2-1; D: -
DNA: TGTGCCAGCAGCCAACAGTCCTCTGGAAACACCATATATTTT; CDR3: CASSQQSSGNTIYF; V: TRBV3-1/TRBV3-2; size: -; J: TRBJ1-3; D: -